This TCR beta chain derives from a study of T-cell memory formation after mild COVID-19. Broader study findings: Clones that contracted from day 15 to 85 were balanced CD4/CD8, while later expanders leaned CD4+. CD4+ contracting clones were found mainly in CM and EM, and CD8+ ones in EMRA. Memory from before infection featured some responding clones, which suggests cross-reactive memory joined.

The CDR3 is 14 residues long. The germline CDR1 and CDR2 sequences are SEHNR and FQNEAQ (reference sequence). V shed 5 bases, J shed 3 bases, and the junction held 5 bases outside the gene matches. Concerning this clonotype itself: Its antigen is still unknown.

After 5'RACE with constant-segment primers, TCR alpha and TCR beta cDNA libraries carrying sample barcodes and UMIs were obtained. TCRdb recomputed calls from the 5' RACE reads with MiXCR, one row per CDR3 protein. In the table there are around 150,000 distinct CDR3 sequences, more than 9% of which are singletons. Input material: PBMCs or a T cell subset sorted from them (not recorded which). The chain couples TRBV7-9 to TRBJ2-7, with 9 bases identical to TRBD2. The TCR comes from a man aged 18 to 29 who had mild COVID-19 (a few samples of this study predate the infection). Cell type and time point are not known. The CDR3 DNA follows: TGTGCCAGCAGCGCCCGAGCGGGGGGCTACGAGCAGTACTTC. Translation gives CASSARAGGYEQYF.